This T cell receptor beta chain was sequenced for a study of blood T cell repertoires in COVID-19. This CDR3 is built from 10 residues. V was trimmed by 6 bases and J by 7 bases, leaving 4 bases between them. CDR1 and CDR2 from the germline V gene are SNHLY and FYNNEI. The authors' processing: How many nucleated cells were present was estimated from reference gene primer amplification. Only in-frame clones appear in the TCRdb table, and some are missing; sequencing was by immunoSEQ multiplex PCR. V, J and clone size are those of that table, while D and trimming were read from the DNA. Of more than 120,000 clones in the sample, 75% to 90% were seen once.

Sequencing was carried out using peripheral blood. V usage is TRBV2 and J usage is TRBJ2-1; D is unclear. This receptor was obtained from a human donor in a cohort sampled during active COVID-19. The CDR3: CASRENEQFF. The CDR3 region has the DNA TGTGCCAGCAGGGAGAATGAGCAGTTCTTC. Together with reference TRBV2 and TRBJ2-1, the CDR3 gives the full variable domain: EPEVTQTPSHQVTQMGQEVILRCVPISNHLYFYWYRQILGQKVEFLVSFYNNEISEKSEIFDDQFSVERPDGSNFTLKIRSTKLEDSAMYFCASRENEQFFGPGTRLTVL.